This T cell receptor (beta chain) was profiled in a study of T-cell reconstitution after alpha-beta-depleted transplantation in children. In the case of this clonotype: Its antigen is as yet unknown.

Construction of the TCRbeta library involved unique molecular identifiers. Each CDR3 protein gets one entry after TCRdb re-called the PCR reads with MiXCR. Of about 440,000 distinct CDR3 sequences in the sample, around two fifths are singletons; the top ten hold about 30%. The study's findings and limits: Some patients showed high day-60 TCRbeta diversity, which derived from surviving recipient T cells and thymic progenitors. Expanded graft clones, several hundred of them, were reportedly the source of alpha-beta T cells about two months after transplant. One year after transplant, T-cell counts and diversity came mostly from newly produced T cells.

This CDR3 comprises 13 residues. Trimming at V came to 8 bases and at J to 10 bases, leaving 5 bases not matched to a gene. Germline CDR1 is MRHNA and CDR2 is SNTAGT. V is TRBV6-4 and J is TRBJ2-2, with 12 bases aligning to TRBD2. The specimen comprised PBMCs, sampled before TCRalphabeta/CD19-depleted stem cell transplant. This receptor was identified in a girl under 10 years old with aplastic anemia, due to receive a stem cell transplant. The CDR3 DNA reads TGTGCCAGCGCCAGACTAGCGGGAGTGGAGCTGTTTTTT. The encoded protein is CASARLAGVELFF.